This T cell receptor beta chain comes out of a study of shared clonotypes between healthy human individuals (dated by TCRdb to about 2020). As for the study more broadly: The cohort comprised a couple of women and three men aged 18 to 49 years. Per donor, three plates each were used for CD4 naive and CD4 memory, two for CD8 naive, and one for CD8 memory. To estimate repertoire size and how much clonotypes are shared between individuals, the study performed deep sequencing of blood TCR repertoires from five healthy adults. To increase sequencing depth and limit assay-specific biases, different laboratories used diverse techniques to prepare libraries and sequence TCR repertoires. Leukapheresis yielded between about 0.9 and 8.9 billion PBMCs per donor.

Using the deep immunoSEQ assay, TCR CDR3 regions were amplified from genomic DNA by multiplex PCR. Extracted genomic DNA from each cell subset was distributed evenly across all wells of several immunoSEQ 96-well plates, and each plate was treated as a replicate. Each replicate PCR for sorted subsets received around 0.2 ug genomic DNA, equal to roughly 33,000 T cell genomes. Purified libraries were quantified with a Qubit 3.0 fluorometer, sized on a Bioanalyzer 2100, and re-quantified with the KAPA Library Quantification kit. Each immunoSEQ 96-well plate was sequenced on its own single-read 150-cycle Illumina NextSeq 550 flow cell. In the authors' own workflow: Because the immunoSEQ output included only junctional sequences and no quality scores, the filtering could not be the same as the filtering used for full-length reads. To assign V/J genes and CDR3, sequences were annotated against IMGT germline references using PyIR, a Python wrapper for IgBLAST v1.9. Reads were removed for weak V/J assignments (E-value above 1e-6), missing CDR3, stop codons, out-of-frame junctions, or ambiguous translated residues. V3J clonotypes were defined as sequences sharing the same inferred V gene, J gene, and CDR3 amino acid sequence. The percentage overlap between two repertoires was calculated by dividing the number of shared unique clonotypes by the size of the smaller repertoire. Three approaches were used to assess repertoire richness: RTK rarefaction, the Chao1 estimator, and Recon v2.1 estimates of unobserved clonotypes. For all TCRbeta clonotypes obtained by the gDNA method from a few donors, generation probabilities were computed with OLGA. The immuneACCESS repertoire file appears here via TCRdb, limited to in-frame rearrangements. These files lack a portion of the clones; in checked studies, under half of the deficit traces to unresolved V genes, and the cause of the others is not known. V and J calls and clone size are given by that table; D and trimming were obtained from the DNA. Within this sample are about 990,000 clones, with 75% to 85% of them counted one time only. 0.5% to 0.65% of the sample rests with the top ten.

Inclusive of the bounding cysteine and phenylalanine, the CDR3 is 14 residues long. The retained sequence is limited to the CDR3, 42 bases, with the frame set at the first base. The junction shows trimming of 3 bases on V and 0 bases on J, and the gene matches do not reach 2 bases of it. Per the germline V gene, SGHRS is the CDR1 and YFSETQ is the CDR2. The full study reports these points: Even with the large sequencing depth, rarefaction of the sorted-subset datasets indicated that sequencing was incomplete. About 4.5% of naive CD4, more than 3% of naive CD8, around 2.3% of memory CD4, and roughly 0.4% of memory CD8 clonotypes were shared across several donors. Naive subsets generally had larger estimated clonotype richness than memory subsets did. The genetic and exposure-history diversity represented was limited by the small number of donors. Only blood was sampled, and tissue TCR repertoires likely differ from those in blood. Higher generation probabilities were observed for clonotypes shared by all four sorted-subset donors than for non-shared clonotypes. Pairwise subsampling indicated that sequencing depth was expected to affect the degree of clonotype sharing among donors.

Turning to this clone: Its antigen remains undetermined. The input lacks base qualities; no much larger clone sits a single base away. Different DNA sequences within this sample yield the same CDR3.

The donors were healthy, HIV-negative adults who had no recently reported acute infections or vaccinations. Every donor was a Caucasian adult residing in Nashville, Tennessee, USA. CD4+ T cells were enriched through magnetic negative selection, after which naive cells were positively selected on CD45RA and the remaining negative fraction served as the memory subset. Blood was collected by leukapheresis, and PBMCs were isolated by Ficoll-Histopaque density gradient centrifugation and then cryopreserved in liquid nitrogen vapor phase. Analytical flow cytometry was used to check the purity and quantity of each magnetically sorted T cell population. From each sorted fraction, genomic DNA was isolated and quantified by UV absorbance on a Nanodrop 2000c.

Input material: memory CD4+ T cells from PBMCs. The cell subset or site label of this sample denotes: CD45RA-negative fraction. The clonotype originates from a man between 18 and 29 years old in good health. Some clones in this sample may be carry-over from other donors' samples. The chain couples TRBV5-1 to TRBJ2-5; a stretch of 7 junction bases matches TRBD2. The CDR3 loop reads CASSSSGNQETQYF. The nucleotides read TGCGCCAGCAGCTCGAGCGGGAACCAAGAGACCCAGTACTTC.